Listed below are T cell receptor beta chains from one sample, sequenced in a study of metastatic and nonmetastatic thyroid tumors. MiXCR reprocessed the PCR reads for TCRdb. The sample consists of more than 15,000 clones, over 20% of them appearing once. The material sequenced was adjacent normal tissue. All receptors derive from a female donor with papillary thyroid cancer or a benign thyroid nodule (not recorded which). Some clones in this sample may be carry-over from other donors' samples. Both conserved end residues are part of each CDR3. Fields, in order: CDR3 protein, V gene.

CDR3: CASSLVSGGAHEQYF; V: TRBV5-6
CDR3: CASSISYNEQFF; V: TRBV5-1
CDR3: CASGPWDGFYEQYF; V: TRBV12-5
CDR3: CASSRGGVVNEQFF; V: TRBV27
CDR3: CASSLGSGDIYEQYF; V: TRBV7-9
CDR3: CASSILEGRGGEQYF; V: TRBV5-1
CDR3: CASSLDAYTGELFF; V: TRBV7-2
CDR3: CASRVIHTEAFF; V: TRBV9
CDR3: CATSGWGEGLGGELFF; V: TRBV15
CDR3: CASSISAGRTEAFF; V: TRBV19
CDR3: CASSLDYQDPSGEQYF; V: TRBV11-1
CDR3: CASSRNRDRGQGGYTF; V: TRBV11-2
CDR3: CASSQYIGRPQHF; V: TRBV5-1
CDR3: CASTVDRSTDTQYF; V: TRBV6-2/TRBV6-3
CDR3: CASSAGTAGGYEQYF; V: TRBV5-1
CDR3: CASSLNVAGPGYYNEQFF; V: TRBV11-2
CDR3: CAVRPSNQPQHF; V: TRBV6-1
CDR3: CASSLDTQYF; V: TRBV11-3
CDR3: CDPSQVAGRLHEQYF; V: TRBV6-1
CDR3: CASSAAGDDQPQHF; V: TRBV9
CDR3: CASSDLMRNTEAFF; V: TRBV2
CDR3: CSARLGLGGSNEQFF; V: TRBV20-1
CDR3: CASSLAGVYEQYF; V: TRBV5-1
CDR3: CASSERSLAGKTQYF; V: TRBV2
CDR3: CASSQAGGSSYNEQFF; V: TRBV14
CDR3: CASTPTSVRGNEQFF; V: TRBV28
CDR3: CASSLYGTQGAFF; V: TRBV12-3/TRBV12-4
CDR3: CASSLTRTSGKGLYNEQFF; V: TRBV28
CDR3: CASSPQNRRDYTEAFF; V: TRBV18
CDR3: CASSVVAGGYEQYF; V: TRBV12-3/TRBV12-4
CDR3: CASSDGEPGELFF; V: TRBV10-2
CDR3: CASSSGTPNTGELFF; V: TRBV7-7
CDR3: CSARVIKASGANVLTF; V: TRBV20-1
CDR3: CASSYDSGTGELFF; V: TRBV6-5
CDR3: CASHKGDTGELFF; V: TRBV19
CDR3: CASSFGTLTGELFF; V: TRBV27
CDR3: CATSKGLGDQPQHF; V: TRBV15
CDR3: CASTLSGRTGEQFF; V: TRBV7-2
CDR3: CASSGRGSRTDTQYF; V: TRBV9
CDR3: CASSLGNGWTDTQYF; V: TRBV11-1
CDR3: CSAGGKGMNEQFF; V: TRBV20-1
CDR3: CASSLGTSFWDEQFF; V: TRBV5-1
CDR3: CASSAEAAGYEQYF; V: TRBV19
CDR3: CASSALAGGPGTGELFF; V: TRBV6-1
CDR3: CASSFRTGGLGEQFF; V: TRBV5-4
CDR3: CASSYKGNEQFF; V: TRBV12-3/TRBV12-4
CDR3: CASTRLGREQFF; V: TRBV6-2/TRBV6-3
CDR3: CATSDVGPTHEQFF; V: TRBV24-1
CDR3: CASSPTSTDEQYF; V: TRBV4-2
CDR3: CASSFIQGENTEAFF; V: TRBV12-3/TRBV12-4